This T cell receptor (beta chain) was obtained from a study of blood T cell repertoires in COVID-19. Study details: PBMCs, B-cell-depleted T cells, or T cells provided the cDNA or gDNA that made up the material.

Germline V gives CDR1 SGHAT, CDR2 FQNNGV. The CDR3 loop spans 15 amino acids. V trimming: 2 bases; J trimming: 7 bases; junction bases outside the gene matches: 7. The protocol was immunoSEQ multiplex PCR, while the TCRdb copy is restricted to in-frame clones and leaves out a portion. The profile shows 210,000 or so clones, nearly 90% of them singletons. The chain employs TRBV11-2 and TRBJ2-1, with 8 bases identical to TRBD2. This receptor was identified in a young man who had recovered from COVID-19. Input material: PBMCs or T cells enriched from blood (not recorded which). CDR3 nucleotide sequence: TGTGCCAGCAGCTTATTGGTCAGCGGGAGTAATGAGCAGTTCTTC. It specifies CASSLLVSGSNEQFF.